This TCR beta chain stems from a study of identical twins (dated by TCRdb to the mid-2010s). In the study overall: The study deep-sequenced TCR alpha and beta repertoires from monozygotic twins, unrelated adults of various ages and cord blood to test whether fetal clonotypes persist. To rule out contamination, replicate twin experiments were performed at different times with different library preparation protocols. Results the study describes overall, beyond this receptor: Out-of-frame TCR alpha sharing in monozygotic twins was systematically underestimated by recombination models, whereas sharing between unrelated individuals was in agreement with the recombination models. Zero-insertion analyses could be partly confounded by invariant T cells such as MAIT and iNKT, although diverse VJ usage argued against such confounding for most clonotypes. Because the same donors could not be followed over many years, the conclusions depended on cross-sectional statistical analysis. Compared with coincidental sharing between unrelated individuals, out-of-frame TCR alpha sequences shared between twins had an excess of sequences with low generation probability. The excess sharing between twins in beta out-of-frame sequences was weaker because fewer shared sequences reduced the signal-to-noise ratio. Abundant cord blood beta clonotypes carried fewer insertions; young adult naive repertoires showed a weaker similar trend, while memory repertoires showed none.

Every donor in the study was a healthy Caucasian. Libraries were made using 5' RACE. TCRdb lists the instrument as Illumina HiSeq 2000. A universal primer binding site was introduced by template switching, and a unique molecular identifier was present in the final cDNA, enabling accurate counting of TCR cDNA molecules. First-strand cDNA for TCR alpha and beta chains was synthesized from specific primers in the conserved constant-segment region. Each cDNA library was double barcoded, with a SMART-Mk sample barcode plus Illumina barcodes, to control for contamination. TruSeq adapter sequences along with Illumina sample barcodes were introduced in two successive PCR steps. The TCR alpha and beta cDNA libraries were sequenced on the Illumina HiSeq platform using custom primers. Concerning the study's data processing: MiGEC processed the raw reads to extract unique molecular identifiers, while MiXCR was used to determine the CDR3 positions. For each individual, recombination models were inferred using an EM algorithm with the repgenHMM and IGoR tools. Shared clonotype analysis was performed with the tcR package in R, normalizing sharing by the product of cloneset sizes. Out-of-frame nonproductive sequences were analyzed to study raw recombination free of thymic and clonal selection effects. TCRdb reanalyzed the raw reads on its own, using fastp at Q25 for trimming and MiXCR for clone calling, and kept in-frame beta chains. When rows share a CDR3 protein, they turn into one entry using the most common DNA and genes. The V and J calls shown here were made by TCRdb, not taken from the authors' results. The sample includes 1.5 million to 2 million distinct CDR3 sequences, with under 35% observed a single time. The top ten clonotypes cover approximately 0.25% of the sample.

V lost 0 bases and J lost 6 bases; the stretch between them is 15 bases long. Per the germline V gene, SGHRS is the CDR1 and YFSETQ is the CDR2. The CDR3 measures 16 amino acids from cysteine to phenylalanine. Here the CDR3 DNA is all that survives: 48 bases in frame from base 1. A remark on this clonotype: This clone's antigen is unknown. No much larger clone is present one base from it, and per-base qualities are unavailable.

The rearrangement combines TRBV5-1 with TRBJ2-2, and perhaps TRBD1 as D gene, on 6 matching bases. The sequencing input was cord blood. This receptor was identified in a newborn girl in good health. CDR3 loop: CASSLAPRGVAGELFF. The sequenced DNA is TGCGCCAGCAGCTTGGCCCCCAGGGGTGTAGCCGGGGAGCTGTTTTTT.